These 3 T cell receptor beta chains were sequenced from one sample in a study of cytomegalovirus exposure and HLA in healthy donors. Both 60 Vbeta primers and 13 Jbeta primers went into the PCR. Assay: immunoSEQ multiplex PCR; the TCRdb copy retains only in-frame clones and omits some. The sample holds some 180,000 clones; around 80% are singletons and the top ten take over 1.1%. Material: PBMCs. The receptors come from a man younger than 35 in good health and CMV-seronegative.

V usage is TRBV9 and J usage is TRBJ2-5, with 8 bases lining up with TRBD2. Trimming at V came to 4 bases and at J to 5 bases, leaving 10 bases not matched to a gene. This CDR3 has 15 residues. Germline V gene lookup returns CDR1 SGDLS and CDR2 YYNGEE. CDR3 loop: CASSPRGGSRETQYF. The CDR3 DNA is TGTGCCAGCAGCCCCCGCGGGGGGAGCCGCGAGACCCAGTACTTC.

About this clone itself: Germline is not matched at one junction end, which may reflect a read error. The genes are TRBV7-2 and TRBJ2-5, with 12 bases fitting TRBD2. The CDR3 is 14 amino acids. Germline V gene lookup returns CDR1 SGHTA and CDR2 FQGNSA. This CDR3 reads CASSTTSGGEAQYF. The CDR3 DNA reads TGTGCCAGCAGCACGACTAGCGGGGGAGAGGCCCAGTACTTC.

This chain connects TRBV6-6 to TRBJ1-1, with no clear D. This CDR3 contains 12 residues. Germline V gene lookup returns CDR1 MNHNY and CDR2 SVGAGI (reference sequence). V lost 0 bases to trimming and J lost 8 bases, with 7 bases between them. The chain's CDR3 is CASSYSGGEAFF. The CDR3, as DNA: TGTGCCAGCAGTTACTCGGGAGGAGAAGCTTTCTTT.